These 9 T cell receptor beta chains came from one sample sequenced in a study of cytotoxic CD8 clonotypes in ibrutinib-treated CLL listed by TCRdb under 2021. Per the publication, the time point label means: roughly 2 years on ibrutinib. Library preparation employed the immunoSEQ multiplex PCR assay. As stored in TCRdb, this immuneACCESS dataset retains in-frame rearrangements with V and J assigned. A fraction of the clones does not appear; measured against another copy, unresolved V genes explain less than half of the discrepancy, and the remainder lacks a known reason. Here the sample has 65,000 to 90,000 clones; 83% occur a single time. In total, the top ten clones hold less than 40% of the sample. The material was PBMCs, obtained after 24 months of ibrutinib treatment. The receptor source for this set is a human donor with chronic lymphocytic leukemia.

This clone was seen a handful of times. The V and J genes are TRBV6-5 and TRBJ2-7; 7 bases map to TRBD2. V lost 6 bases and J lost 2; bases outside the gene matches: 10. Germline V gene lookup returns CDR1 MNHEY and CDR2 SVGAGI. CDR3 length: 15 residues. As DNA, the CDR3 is TGTGCCAGCAGCTTAGGCGGGAGCGGGACCTACGAGCAGTACTTC. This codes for CASSLGGSGTYEQYF.

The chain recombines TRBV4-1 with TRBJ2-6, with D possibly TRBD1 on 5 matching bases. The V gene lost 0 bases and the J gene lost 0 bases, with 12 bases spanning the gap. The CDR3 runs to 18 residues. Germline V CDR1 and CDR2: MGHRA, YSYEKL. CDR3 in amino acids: CASSQDDSVGSGANVLTF. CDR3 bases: TGCGCCAGCAGCCAAGATGACAGTGTGGGCTCTGGGGCCAACGTCCTGACTTTC.

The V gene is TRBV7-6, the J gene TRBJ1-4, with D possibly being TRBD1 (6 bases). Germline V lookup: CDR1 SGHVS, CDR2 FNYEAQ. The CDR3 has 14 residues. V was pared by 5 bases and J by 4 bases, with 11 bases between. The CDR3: CASSLDSFNEKLFF. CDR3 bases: TGTGCCAGCAGCCTGGACAGTTTTAATGAAAAACTGTTTTTT.

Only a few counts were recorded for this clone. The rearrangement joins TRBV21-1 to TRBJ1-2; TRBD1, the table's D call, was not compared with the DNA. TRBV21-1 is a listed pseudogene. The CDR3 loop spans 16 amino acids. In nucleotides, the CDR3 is TGTGCCAGCAGCAAAGGCGGAGGGGGCTCTAACTATGGCTACACCTTC. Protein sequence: CASSKGGGGSNYGYTF.

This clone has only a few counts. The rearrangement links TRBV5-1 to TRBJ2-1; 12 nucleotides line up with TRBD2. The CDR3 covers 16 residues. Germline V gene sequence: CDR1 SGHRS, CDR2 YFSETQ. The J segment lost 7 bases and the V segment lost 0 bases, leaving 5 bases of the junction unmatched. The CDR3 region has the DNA TGCGCCAGCAGCTTGGGAATTACTAGCGGGAGGAATGAGCAGTTCTTC. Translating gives CASSLGITSGRNEQFF.

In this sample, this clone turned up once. The CDR3, as DNA: TGTGCCAGCTCCGAGTCCTGGAATATGAACACTGAAGCTTTCTTT. Translated: CASSESWNMNTEAFF. The chain links TRBV18 to TRBJ1-1; D gene ambiguous. Germline V CDR1 and CDR2: KGHSH, LQKENI. V was cut by 6 bases and J by 0 bases, with 14 bases left in between. There are 15 residues in the CDR3.

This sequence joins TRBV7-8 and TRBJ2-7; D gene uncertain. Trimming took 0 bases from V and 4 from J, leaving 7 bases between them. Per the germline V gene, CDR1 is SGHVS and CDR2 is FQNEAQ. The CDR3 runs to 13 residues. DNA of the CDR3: TGTGCCAGCAGCTTAGCGAAGGAGTACGAGCAGTACTTC. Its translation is CASSLAKEYEQYF.

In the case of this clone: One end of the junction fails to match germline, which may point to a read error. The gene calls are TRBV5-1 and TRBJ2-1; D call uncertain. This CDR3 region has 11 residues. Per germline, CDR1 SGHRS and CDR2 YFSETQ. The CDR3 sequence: CHHTEPTRPLF. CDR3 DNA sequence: TGCCACCACACCGAACCGACGCGTCCCCTCTTC.

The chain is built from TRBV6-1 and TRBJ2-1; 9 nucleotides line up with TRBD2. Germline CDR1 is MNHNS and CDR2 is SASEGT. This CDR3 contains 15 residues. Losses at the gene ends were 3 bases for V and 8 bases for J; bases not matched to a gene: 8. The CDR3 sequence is CASSESAGGVDEQFF. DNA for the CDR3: TGTGCCAGCAGTGAGTCGGCGGGAGGGGTCGATGAGCAGTTCTTC.